Presented here are 17 T cell receptor beta chains from one specimen sequenced in a study of cytomegalovirus exposure and HLA in healthy donors. A multiplex PCR was run with 60 Vbeta primers and 13 Jbeta primers. Sequenced by immunoSEQ multiplex PCR; TCRdb stores in-frame clones only, minus some. The sample contains about 190,000 clones, 70% to 85% of which appear only once. Input material: PBMCs. Source of these receptors: a man aged 35 to 55 in good health and CMV-seropositive.

The chain recombines TRBV18 with TRBJ1-5; TRBD1 is a possible D gene (6 bases). The V and J ends lost 3 bases and 5 bases respectively, with 17 bases between them. Germline-derived CDR1 and CDR2 are KGHSH and LQKENI. This CDR3 is 16 amino acids long. The CDR3 nucleotides are TGTGCCAGCTCACCCGGGGGGGGCGTCGCCGATCAGCCCCAGCATTTT. This sequence encodes CASSPGGGVADQPQHF.

The chain links TRBV19 to TRBJ2-3; TRBD2 matches at 9 bases. The CDR3 runs to 15 residues. From germline, CDR1 is LNHDA and CDR2 SQIVND (reference sequence). V shed 2 bases, J shed 4 bases, and the junction held 4 bases outside the gene matches. The CDR3 sequence: CASSIISGRSDTQYF. DNA for the CDR3: TGTGCCAGTAGTATAATTAGCGGGAGATCAGATACGCAGTATTTT.

This chain links TRBV4-3 with TRBJ1-2, with TRBD1 matching over 9 bases. This CDR3 region has 16 residues. Germline CDR1 reads LGHNA; CDR2 reads YSLEER. The trim removed 4 bases at V and 4 bases at J, leaving 10 bases unmatched. CDR3 region: CASSPDPGQGVYGYTF. The CDR3 coding sequence is TGCGCCAGCAGCCCAGACCCGGGACAGGGAGTCTATGGCTACACCTTC.

The genes are TRBV18 and TRBJ1-6; D may be TRBD1 (6 bases). CDR3 length equals 15 residues. CDR1 and CDR2 from the germline V gene are KGHSH and LQKENI. V gave up 3 bases and J gave up 10 bases, with 16 bases separating them. CDR3 DNA sequence: TGTGCCAGCTCACCCGGACAGCCCCCAGAATCACCCCTCCACTTT. It specifies CASSPGQPPESPLHF. The variable domain in full, with the rest retrieved from reference TRBV18 and TRBJ1-6, is NAGVMQNPRHLVRRRGQEARLRCSPMKGHSHVYWYRQLPEEGLKFMVYLQKENIIDESGMPKERFSAEFPKEGPSILRIQQVVRGDSAAYFCASSPGQPPESPLHFGNGTRLTVT.

The V gene is TRBV11-3, the J gene TRBJ2-5, with D perhaps matching TRBD1 (6 bases). Germline V gives CDR1 SGHNT, CDR2 YENEEA. The length of the CDR3 is 17 residues. V dropped 1 base and J dropped 0 bases, with 15 bases sitting between them. CDR3 residues: CASSLGWGQENQETQYF. The CDR3 DNA reads TGTGCCAGCAGCTTAGGGTGGGGGCAGGAGAACCAAGAGACCCAGTACTTC.

As concerns this clone: Other DNA sequences of this sample code for an identical CDR3. The rearrangement joins TRBV7-9 to TRBJ2-3, with 9 bases identical to TRBD2. J lost 6 bases, V lost 5 bases, and 9 bases had no gene match. The CDR3 has 15 amino acids. Germline V gene data show CDR1 as SEHNR and CDR2 as FQNEAQ (reference sequence). This CDR3 reads CASSLSAGGSDTQYF. CDR3 nucleotide sequence: TGTGCCAGCAGCCTGTCGGCGGGGGGGAGTGATACGCAGTATTTT.

The chain links TRBV6-5 to TRBJ2-5, with D maybe TRBD2 (6 bases). Gene TRBJ2-7 matches the end of the DNA better, so the J call may be wrong. In germline, CDR1 is MNHEY, CDR2 SVGAGI. The CDR3 runs to 14 residues. The CDR3 region is CASSLGGKAYEQYF. The CDR3 nucleotides are TGTGCCAGCAGTTTGGGGGGTAAAGCCTACGAGCAGTACTTC.

The chain uses TRBV4-1 and TRBJ2-7, with 8 bases lining up with TRBD1. Trimming cost V 5 bases and J 6 bases; bases outside gene matches: 12. The CDR3 loop spans 15 amino acids. Germline CDR1 reads MGHRA; CDR2 reads YSYEKL. CDR3: CASSSRQGTALEQYF. The CDR3 DNA reads as TGCGCCAGCAGCTCCCGACAGGGGACTGCGCTCGAGCAGTACTTC.

This chain links TRBV7-3 with TRBJ2-7; D is ambiguous. Per germline, CDR1 SGHTA and CDR2 FQGTGA. The germline V and J ends were trimmed by 0 bases and 0 bases, with 3 bases remaining between them. The CDR3 sequence is 13 residues long. CDR3 bases: TGTGCCAGCAGCTTAACGGCCTCCTACGAGCAGTACTTC. Translation: CASSLTASYEQYF.

Notes on this clone: The sample holds other DNA sequences that translate to the same CDR3. The chain recombines TRBV5-1 with TRBJ2-5; D not resolved. This CDR3 region has 12 residues. With 4 bases removed from V and 4 bases from J, the gap between germline ends came to 8 bases. Germline V CDR1 and CDR2: SGHRS, YFSETQ. The CDR3 loop reads CASSLGRETQYF. Here the CDR3 DNA reads TGCGCCAGCAGCCTTGGGCGAGAGACCCAGTACTTC.

The chain couples TRBV6-1 to TRBJ2-5, with unresolved D. Germline V gene sequence: CDR1 MNHNS, CDR2 SASEGT. This CDR3 comprises 13 residues. V was clipped by 2 bases and J by 4 bases, with 8 bases between them. This CDR3 reads CASSESPRETQYF. The CDR3 bases are TGTGCCAGCAGTGAAAGCCCGCGAGAGACCCAGTACTTC.

The chain is built from TRBV14 and TRBJ1-5, with D possibly being TRBD1 (5 bases). The germline V and J ends were trimmed by 5 bases and 7 bases, with 12 bases remaining between them. This CDR3 has 13 residues. Germline V lookup: CDR1 SGHDN, CDR2 FVKESK. The CDR3 DNA sequence: TGTGCCAGCAGCGGGGGGGTTCGGCAGCCCCAGCATTTT. It yields the protein CASSGGVRQPQHF.

The rearrangement uses TRBV6-1 and TRBJ2-1; 9 bases line up with TRBD1. V gave up 9 bases and J gave up 5 bases; unmatched junction bases: 8. This CDR3 spans 14 amino acids. Germline loops: CDR1 MNHNS, CDR2 SASEGT. Here the CDR3 DNA reads TGTGCCAGTATTGGACAGGGGATCAACAATGAGCAGTTCTTC. Translating it yields CASIGQGINNEQFF.

This clone has a handful of counts. This sequence joins TRBV29-1 and TRBJ2-7; TRBD2 agrees at 14 bases. V shed 6 bases and J 5 bases; nucleotides not matched to a gene: 12. The CDR3 spans 16 residues. Germline loops: CDR1 SQVTM, CDR2 ANQGSEA. The CDR3 loop is CSVGSAGLAGVHEQYF. In DNA form, the CDR3 reads TGCAGCGTCGGCTCGGCGGGACTAGCGGGAGTCCACGAGCAGTACTTC.

This sequence joins TRBV5-1 and TRBJ1-6, with TRBD1 matching over 7 bases. Unmatched junction bases numbered 8, after V lost 8 bases and J lost 6 bases. The CDR3 is made up of 14 amino acids. Germline V lookup: CDR1 SGHRS, CDR2 YFSETQ. The CDR3 loop is CASMDGTANSPLHF. The DNA for the CDR3 is TGCGCCAGTATGGACGGGACAGCTAATTCACCCCTCCACTTT.

The V call is TRBV14, the J call TRBJ2-2, with D possibly matching TRBD2 (6 bases). The germline V gene encodes CDR1 SGHDN and CDR2 FVKESK. The CDR3 spans 13 residues. V was shortened by 3 bases and J by 8 bases, with 10 bases between the two germline ends. The CDR3 region has the DNA TGTGCCAGCAGCCATTTCCGGGAGGGGGAGCTGTTTTTT. Protein product: CASSHFREGELFF.

The chain combines TRBV2 with TRBJ2-1; D uncertain. In germline, CDR1 is SNHLY, CDR2 FYNNEI. Trimming cost V 7 bases and J 5 bases, with 15 bases left between them. The CDR3 has 14 residues. CDR3 amino acids: CASTAAGLNNEQFF. CDR3 nucleotides: TGTGCCAGCACGGCGGCTGGATTAAACAATGAGCAGTTCTTC.